This TCR beta chain was sequenced during a study of cytomegalovirus exposure and HLA in healthy donors. Study results and caveats: Investigators reported about 160 TCR beta chains as tied to cytomegalovirus.

Note on this clone: Its antigen is not identified.

This PCR relied on a set of 60 Vbeta primers and 13 Jbeta primers. Measured with immunoSEQ multiplex PCR; TCRdb has only the in-frame clones, and not every one. The data hold 95,000 or so clones, with 75% to 85% observed a single time. This CDR3 spans 15 amino acids. The V gene end was trimmed by 4 bases and the J gene end by 3 bases; junction bases not matched to a gene: 6. Looked up from germline, CDR1 is WNHNN and CDR2 is SYGVQD (reference sequence). This sequence was found in a middle-aged woman in good health and CMV-seronegative. The chain couples TRBV10-1 to TRBJ2-1; 7 bases align to TRBD1. The sequenced material came from PBMCs. This CDR3 reads CASSAGGFRYNEQFF. For the CDR3, the DNA is TGCGCCAGCAGTGCAGGGGGATTCCGCTACAATGAGCAGTTCTTC.